This is a list of T cell receptor gamma chains from one sample in a study of gamma delta lymphoproliferative disorders and STAT genes. TCRdb re-called the multiplex PCR reads with CATT. The sample lists fewer than 600 gamma-chain clones; 25% to 30% were seen once. The sample comprised blood. The receptors were sampled from a human donor in good health. Both conserved end residues are part of each CDR3. The order of the fields is J gene, clone size, CDR3 length, V gene, CDR3 DNA, CDR3 protein. Each size is how often the clone was seen (once, few, many) or a class if it is expanded.

J: TRGJ1/TRGJ2; size: medium-sized; length: 9; V: TRGV4; DNA: TGTGCCACCTGGGGAAAGAAACTCTTT; CDR3: CATWGKKLF